This T cell receptor (beta chain) was profiled in a study of regulatory T cells in long-lasting Graves disease (dated by TCRdb to 2020 to 2023). About the study as a whole: Patients with newly diagnosed Graves' disease had been on antithyroid drugs for under 3 months. The study was conducted in China and was registered as a clinical trial. A total of about 35 samples underwent TCR sequencing: some 13 from persistent and about 20 from newly diagnosed Graves' disease patients. Patients with persistent Graves' disease were compared with patients with newly diagnosed Graves' disease using TCR sequencing and RNA sequencing of peripheral blood. The study at large found these results: Persistent patients shared more public clonotypes among themselves (2,741) than newly diagnosed patients did (approximately 970). Because the primary lesion, thyroid tissue, could not be accessed, the study looked at peripheral blood alone. Compared with newly diagnosed patients, persistent Graves' disease patients had lower TCR Shannon entropy and fewer highly expanded clones, which suggests clonal expansion. Sequencing and analysis were restricted to the TCR beta chain. As a limitation, the authors acknowledged that the small sample size may reduce accuracy. Persistent disease showed preferential use of TRBV28, TRBJ1-2 and TRBJ2-5, whereas newly diagnosed disease favored TRBV20-1 and TRBJ2-1.

Libraries were built with multiplex PCR. Instrument on record: Illumina HiSeq 4000. TCR beta libraries were built with iRepertoire HTBI primers and Arm-PCR amplification of CDR3 regions. Gel purification was performed on PCR products prior to sequencing. The authors' analysis ran thus. Gene usage analysis of CDR3 amino acid clonotypes used the roughly 60 TRBV and around 13 TRBJ segments found across samples. COPE and FqMerger were used to merge filtered high-quality paired reads into contigs. Contigs were aligned with BLAST to IMGT TRBV, TRBD and TRBJ reference genes, and CDR3 was defined per IMGT. Any clonotype with a frequency above 0.1% was classified as a highly expanded clone. Repertoire diversity was measured by Shannon entropy, and V-J evenness by the Gini coefficient. Public clonotypes were defined as clonotypes shared by more than one individual. Using fastp trimming at Q25 and MiXCR clonotype assembly, TCRdb reanalyzed the public sequencing data and kept in-frame beta chains. Rows are combined by CDR3 protein, so each entry shows the most common genes and DNA. The V and J calls here are based on TCRdb, not the publication. For this sample there are about 530,000 distinct CDR3 sequences; about 16% appear just once. Approximately 25% of the sample is held by the ten biggest clonotypes.

This clonotype was detected a few times. It lacks a known antigen. A much larger clonotype is one base distant, so this may be a read error. The sample's time point, from its label and the paper: newly diagnosed GD, antithyroid drugs for less than 3 months. RNA was extracted from PBMCs in TRIzol for both TCR sequencing and RNA sequencing. The diagnosis of Graves' disease was made according to American Thyroid Association guidelines. Recruitment of patients was carried out at an endocrinology department in Xi'an, China. From each patient, roughly 9 milliliters of peripheral blood was collected into an EDTA anticoagulant tube. PBMCs were isolated by Ficoll Paque Plus density gradient separation without further T cell sorting. An Agilent 2100 Bioanalyzer and agarose gel were used to assess RNA quality, and a NanoDrop 2000 was used to measure RNA concentration. The germline V gene (reference sequence) specifies LGHDT as CDR1 and YNNKEL as CDR2. The cysteine opens and the phenylalanine closes a CDR3 of 13 amino acids. The only DNA kept is the CDR3, 39 bases in frame from the first base.

The same sample was also used in a study of T cells in Graves' hyperthyroidism and ophthalmopathy. The second source states: Stable Graves' hyperthyroidism was defined as the absence of progression to ophthalmopathy over 18 months of follow-up. The hyperthyroidism patients were between 18 and 65 years old and newly diagnosed, with a disease duration of less than 2 months. The study excluded patients with uncontrolled infections, other autoimmune diseases, pregnancy or lactation. Diagnoses relied on clinical symptoms, serum thyroxine and TRAb, thyroid ultrasound and orbital computed tomography. The TCR CDR3 was subjected to a first round of RT-PCR using the HTBI primer set and the Qiagen OneStep RT-PCR kit. Most expanded thyroid clonotypes (frequency above 0.001) were also detected in blood, a finding suggesting that blood repertoires may reflect thyroid immune responses. Ophthalmopathy was separated from stable hyperthyroidism by a 13 V-J signature model, with just over 85% sensitivity and approximately 81% specificity obtained in cross-validation and 80%/75% obtained in testing. During validation, the model predicted progression to ophthalmopathy a median of approximately 6.5 months ahead of onset, with approximately 71% sensitivity and 72% to 80% specificity. To identify distinguishing TCR V-J signatures, a discovery cohort of some 99 patients was used, comprising under 45 with Graves' ophthalmopathy and 55 to 65 with stable Graves' hyperthyroidism. Whether ophthalmopathy could be predicted prospectively was tested in an independent validation cohort made up of under 20 hyperthyroidism patients plus 17 patients who later progressed to ophthalmopathy. The 100 discovery patients were randomly divided into training and test sets at a 7:3 ratio. In several Graves' hyperthyroidism patients, the study also compared T-cell repertoires from thyroid tissue with T-cell repertoires from blood. After blood sampling, hyperthyroidism patients were treated with methimazole at a starting dose of 30 mg daily, and ophthalmopathy patients were treated with high-dose intravenous methylprednisolone. The libraries were constructed in a second round of multiplex PCR and then size-selected and purified. Paired-end sequencing of the libraries was performed with 100 bp reads on an Illumina HiSeq2000. SOAPnuke was used to process the raw data, throwing out any read that contained adapters or uncalled bases, had a mean Phred below 15, or lacked an exact constant-primer or identifier match. High-quality paired reads were merged with COPE v1.2.5, and unique nucleotide sequences were defined as clonotypes. Clonotypes were aligned to IMGT TRBV, TRBD and TRBJ reference segments using MiTCR v1.1. The analysis included only V-J combinations with a frequency above 0.0001, which together covered approximately 99% of the repertoires. The TCS score was defined as the ratio of F50 (clonal expansion) to E x V (chaos), calculated using BLOSUM62-based TCRdist between CDR3 peptides within each V-J. Welch's t-statistics and random forest reduced 514 V-J features to about 13, which were used in a naive Bayes classifier (R e1071). Sample size was not statistically predetermined, and investigators were not blinded to group allocation. According to the paper, TCR Vbeta CDR3 sequencing was carried out on 135 peripheral blood samples, which came from fewer than 50 ophthalmopathy, 75 to 80 hyperthyroidism and about 17 progressor patients.

The sample consisted of peripheral blood mononuclear cells (PBMCs), taken at new diagnosis, from a patient treated with antithyroid drugs. This receptor was obtained from a middle-aged woman with Graves disease. Donor details come from another sample of the same person, matched by shared clones. The sequence is built from TRBV3-1 and TRBJ2-3, with the D gene uncertain. The CDR3 has the sequence CAGSSTSSDTQYF. The DNA reads TGTGCCGGCAGCTCCACGTCCTCAGATACGCAGTATTTT.